This T cell receptor beta chain was captured by sequencing in a study of T-cell memory formation after mild COVID-19. Study at large: TCR clusters showed largely donor specificity. Study findings and constraints: Some responding clones appeared in pre-infection memory, suggesting cross-reactive memory joined.

The CDR3 length is 14 residues. The ends lost 2 bases at V and 5 bases at J; junction bases unmatched: 5. Germline V gene lookup returns CDR1 SGHVS and CDR2 FNYEAQ. Using its own MiXCR run on the 5' RACE reads, TCRdb lists one record per CDR3 protein. The sample includes 340,000 or so distinct CDR3 sequences, 10% to 15% seen only once; the top ten take roughly a fifth. This clonotype was seen many times. Its cognate antigen is unknown. The chain uses TRBV7-6 and TRBJ2-5; 7 nucleotides agree with TRBD1. Material: PBMCs or a T cell subset sorted from them (not recorded which). The receptor comes from a man aged 18-30 years who had mild COVID-19 (a few samples of this study predate the infection). Cell type and time point are not known. The CDR3 sequence: CASSLPDRDETQYF. The CDR3 region has the DNA TGTGCCAGCAGCTTACCCGACAGGGATGAGACCCAGTACTTC.